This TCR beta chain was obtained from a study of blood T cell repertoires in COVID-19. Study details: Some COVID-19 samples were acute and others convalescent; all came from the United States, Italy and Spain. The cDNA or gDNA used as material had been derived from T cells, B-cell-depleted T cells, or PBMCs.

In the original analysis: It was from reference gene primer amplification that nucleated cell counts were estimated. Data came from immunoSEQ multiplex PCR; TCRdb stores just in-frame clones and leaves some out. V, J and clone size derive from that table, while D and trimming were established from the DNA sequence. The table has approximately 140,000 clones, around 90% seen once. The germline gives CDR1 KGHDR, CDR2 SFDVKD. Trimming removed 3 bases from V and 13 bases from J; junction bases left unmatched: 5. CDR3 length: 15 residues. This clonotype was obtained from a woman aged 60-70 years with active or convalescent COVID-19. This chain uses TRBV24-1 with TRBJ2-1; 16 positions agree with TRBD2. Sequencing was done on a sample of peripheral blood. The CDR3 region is CATSDPGTSGGEQFF. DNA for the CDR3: TGTGCCACCAGTGATCCTGGGACTAGCGGGGGGGAACAGTTCTTC.